Below, 31 T cell receptor beta chains from the same sample are listed, as sequenced in a study of cytomegalovirus exposure and HLA in healthy donors. Measured with immunoSEQ multiplex PCR; TCRdb has only the in-frame clones, and not every one. The table has approximately 100,000 clones, about 88% seen once; the top ten hold over 6%. The sequencing sample was made of PBMCs. The receptors here all came from a man younger than 30 in good health and CMV-seropositive.

The gene calls are TRBV10-2 and TRBJ2-7; TRBD2 matches at 13 bases. J gave up 0 bases and V 6 bases, and 17 bases lay outside the gene matches. The CDR3 loop spans 20 amino acids. Germline V lookup: CDR1 WSHSY, CDR2 SAAADI. CDR3 coding DNA: TGCGCCAGCAGATCAATCTGGGGGACTAGCGGGAATCGTAGCTCCTACGAGCAGTACTTC. Translating gives CASRSIWGTSGNRSSYEQYF.

The chain uses TRBV2 and TRBJ2-1; D possibly corresponds to TRBD2 (5 bases). Looked up from germline, CDR1 is SNHLY and CDR2 is FYNNEI. Trimming pared 6 bases from V and 1 base from J, leaving 10 bases between. This CDR3 is built from 14 residues. In DNA form, the CDR3 reads TGTGCCAGCAGACAACTAGTTTCCTACAATGAGCAGTTCTTC. It codes for CASRQLVSYNEQFF.

V and J are TRBV6-6 and TRBJ1-3; 8 bases map to TRBD1. This CDR3 comprises 16 residues. The V and J ends lost 5 bases and 0 bases, in that order; junction bases with no gene match: 6. Germline V gives CDR1 MNHNY, CDR2 SVGAGI (reference sequence). The CDR3 region is CASSRRTGSSGNTIYF. The CDR3 DNA follows: TGTGCCAGCAGTCGCCGGACAGGGAGCTCTGGAAACACCATATATTTT.

There are a few counts of this clone. This rearrangement joins TRBV19 to TRBJ1-5, with 8 nucleotides matching TRBD1. Germline assignment: CDR1 LNHDA and CDR2 SQIVND (reference sequence). The ends lost 5 bases at V and 8 bases at J; junction bases unmatched: 5. The CDR3 extends over 13 amino acids. This CDR3 is CASSYYRGEPQHF. The CDR3 DNA sequence: TGTGCCAGTAGTTACTACAGGGGGGAGCCCCAGCATTTT.

This clone was detected once. The rearrangement joins TRBV7-8 to TRBJ1-3, with unresolved D. Germline CDR1 and CDR2: SGHVS and FQNEAQ. Trimming cost V 3 bases and J 2 bases, with 8 bases left between them. The CDR3 covers 14 residues. The CDR3 sequence: CASSLGGTGNTIYF. The CDR3 DNA is TGTGCCAGCAGCTTGGGAGGGACTGGAAACACCATATATTTT.

The V gene is TRBV15, the J gene TRBJ1-2, with D uncertain. Trimming left V 6 bases short and J 3 bases short, with 17 bases between. This CDR3 has 15 amino acids. Per germline, CDR1 LNHNV and CDR2 YYDKDF (reference sequence). The CDR3 region has the DNA TGTGCCACCAGATCCCCCCAAGGAGGTTACTATGGCTACACCTTC. It specifies CATRSPQGGYYGYTF.

CDR3 sequence reads: CASSEARDRYTF. The CDR3 DNA reads as TGTGCCAGCAGTGAAGCCCGGGACAGATACACCTTC. The chain has TRBV6-1 and TRBJ1-2, with 7 bases lining up with TRBD1. Germline V lookup: CDR1 MNHNS, CDR2 SASEGT. The ends lost 0 bases at V and 11 bases at J; junction bases unmatched: 3. The CDR3 extends over 12 amino acids.

This clone was seen a handful of times. The chain carries TRBV7-7 and TRBJ2-7; TRBD1 might be the D (6 bases). Germline-derived CDR1 and CDR2 are SSHAT and FNYEAQ (reference sequence). Trimming cost V 5 bases and J 1 base, with 12 bases left between them. The CDR3 loop spans 14 amino acids. CDR3 in DNA: TGTGCCAGCAGCCCTAGCAGGGGTTCCTACGAGCAGTACTTC. Residues: CASSPSRGSYEQYF.

V is TRBV5-5 and J is TRBJ1-1, with 7 bases aligning to TRBD1. Looked up from germline, CDR1 is SGHKS and CDR2 is YYEKEE (reference sequence). Losses at the gene ends were 4 bases for V and 5 bases for J; bases not matched to a gene: 5. This CDR3 comprises 13 residues. CDR3 loop: CASSLGQTTEAFF. The CDR3 nucleotides are TGTGCCAGCAGCCTGGGACAGACAACTGAAGCTTTCTTT.

The chain carries TRBV18 and TRBJ1-2; D gene unclear. CDR1 is KGHSH, CDR2 LQKENI, per germline. The V end was cut by 3 bases, the J end by 8 bases, with 13 bases between. The CDR3 is 13 amino acids. CDR3 sequence reads: CASSPDPGDGYTF. The CDR3 DNA sequence: TGTGCCAGCTCACCGGATCCGGGAGACGGCTACACCTTC.

The chain links TRBV29-1 to TRBJ2-1; 10 bases match TRBD2. The CDR3 is made up of 15 amino acids. Germline-derived CDR1 and CDR2 are SQVTM and ANQGSEA. Losses at the gene ends were 3 bases for V and 6 bases for J; bases not matched to a gene: 8. CDR3 protein: CSVDVGLADANEQFF. The DNA for the CDR3 is TGCAGCGTTGATGTCGGACTAGCGGACGCCAATGAGCAGTTCTTC.

The rearrangement uses TRBV7-2 and TRBJ2-2; unclear D gene. V gave up 5 bases and J gave up 3 bases, with 13 bases separating them. Per germline, CDR1 SGHTA and CDR2 FQGNSA. This CDR3 contains 15 residues. CDR3: CASSPRPQHTGELFF. As DNA, the CDR3 is TGTGCCAGCAGCCCCAGGCCGCAGCACACCGGGGAGCTGTTTTTT. Supplemented by reference TRBV7-2 and TRBJ2-2, the full variable domain reads GAGVSQSPSNKVTEKGKDVELRCDPISGHTALYWYRQSLGQGLEFLIYFQGNSAPDKSGLPSDRFSAERTGGSVSTLTIQRTQQEDSAVYLCASSPRPQHTGELFFGEGSRLTVL.

The chain is built from TRBV28 and TRBJ2-7, with a weak D call TRBD2 (5 bases). CDR3 length: 13 residues. Germline CDR1 is MDHEN and CDR2 is SYDVKM. Trimming stripped 6 bases from V and 3 bases from J, with 12 bases between. CDR3 coding DNA: TGTGCCAGCAGCCCAACTGCGGGCTACGAGCAGTACTTC. Its translation is CASSPTAGYEQYF.

The genes are TRBV28 and TRBJ1-5; 8 nucleotides agree with TRBD1. The germline V gene encodes CDR1 MDHEN and CDR2 SYDVKM. V lost 3 bases, J lost 6 bases, and 7 bases stayed unmatched. The CDR3 is 15 amino acids. For the CDR3, the DNA is TGTGCCAGCAGTTTTTGGCAGGGGGCCGGTCAGCCCCAGCATTTT. The encoded protein is CASSFWQGAGQPQHF. The variable domain in full, with the rest retrieved from reference TRBV28 and TRBJ1-5, is DVKVTQSSRYLVKRTGEKVFLECVQDMDHENMFWYRQDPGLGLRLIYFSYDVKMKEKGDIPEGYSVSREKKERFSLILESASTNQTSMYLCASSFWQGAGQPQHFGDGTRLSIL.

The V and J genes are TRBV6-5 and TRBJ2-3, with 7 bases lining up with TRBD1. From germline, CDR1 is MNHEY and CDR2 SVGAGI. The CDR3 extends over 15 amino acids. The J segment lost 4 bases and the V segment lost 7 bases, leaving 11 bases of the junction unmatched. For the CDR3, the DNA is TGTGCCAGCAACAAACGACAGGGCGAGGCAGATACGCAGTATTTT. As protein: CASNKRQGEADTQYF.

This clone showed up just a few times. The V gene is TRBV10-1, the J gene TRBJ2-2; D is undetermined. The CDR3 sequence is 14 residues long. Trimming cost V 0 bases and J 7 bases, with 9 bases left between them. CDR1 and CDR2 (germline): WNHNN, SYGVQD (reference sequence). DNA for the CDR3: TGCGCCAGCAGTGAGTCGATCACAGTCGGGGAGCTGTTTTTT. Its translation: CASSESITVGELFF.

V usage is TRBV4-2 and J usage is TRBJ2-5, with D tentatively TRBD1 (7 bases). Germline V gene lookup returns CDR1 LGHNA and CDR2 YNFKEQ. This CDR3 comprises 14 residues. Between the trimmed V and J ends, which lost 3 bases and 7 bases, there was a span of 15 bases. CDR3 DNA sequence: TGTGCCAGCAGCCAGGAAAGACAGGGAGGGACCCAGTACTTC. Its protein is CASSQERQGGTQYF.

This chain links TRBV2 with TRBJ2-2; TRBD2 agrees at 7 bases. The ends lost 7 bases at V and 1 base at J; junction bases unmatched: 3. Germline loops: CDR1 SNHLY, CDR2 FYNNEI. This CDR3 spans 14 amino acids. The CDR3, as DNA: TGTGCCAGCAAGGGACTAAAGAACACCGGGGAGCTGTTTTTT. This codes for CASKGLKNTGELFF.

Only one count was recorded for this clone. The J gene is TRBJ1-1, the V gene TRBV6-6, with a possible D match to TRBD1 (6 bases). Germline lookup yields CDR1 MNHNY and CDR2 SVGAGI (reference sequence). The CDR3 sequence is 16 residues long. Trimming pared 2 bases from V and 0 bases from J, leaving 13 bases between. The CDR3: CASSYRPQGMNTEAFF. The CDR3 nucleotides are TGTGCCAGCAGTTACCGTCCACAGGGCATGAACACTGAAGCTTTCTTT.

The genes are TRBV4-2 and TRBJ1-4; tentatively, D is TRBD1 (5 bases). The CDR3 consists of 17 residues. Germline CDR1 reads LGHNA; CDR2 reads YNFKEQ. V was cut by 1 base and J by 6 bases, with 18 bases left in between. This chain's CDR3 is CASSQVTGRGMDEKLFF. The CDR3 bases are TGTGCCAGCAGCCAAGTAACAGGAAGGGGTATGGATGAAAAACTGTTTTTT.

The chain uses TRBV6-1 and TRBJ2-7, with TRBD1 as a possible D gene (6 bases). Trimming cost V 1 base and J 2 bases, with 6 bases left between them. Germline CDR1 and CDR2: MNHNS and SASEGT. The CDR3 has 13 residues. This CDR3 is CASSEGQAYEQYF. CDR3 in DNA: TGTGCCAGCAGTGAAGGACAGGCCTACGAGCAGTACTTC.

This clone was recorded only once. This sequence joins TRBV19 and TRBJ2-4, with D unresolved. V was clipped by 5 bases and J by 6 bases, with 11 bases between them. CDR1 is LNHDA and CDR2 is SQIVND in the germline V gene (reference sequence). The CDR3 has 13 residues. CDR3 sequence: CASSPSLGNIQYF. The DNA for the CDR3 is TGTGCCAGTAGTCCCTCGCTCGGAAACATTCAGTACTTC.

The rearrangement joins TRBV5-1 to TRBJ1-2; D may be TRBD1 (5 bases). The CDR3 totals 15 residues. CDR1 is SGHRS and CDR2 is YFSETQ in the germline V gene. Trimming stripped 1 base from V and 3 bases from J, with 13 bases between. CDR3 sequence: CASSLFQGNDYGYTF. The CDR3 nucleotides read TGCGCCAGCAGCTTGTTTCAGGGAAACGACTATGGCTACACCTTC.

The gene calls are TRBV11-2 and TRBJ2-2; a possible D gene is TRBD2 (5 bases). The V end lost 0 bases, the J end lost 8 bases, and 10 bases lay between the germline ends. CDR1 SGHAT and CDR2 FQNNGV come from the germline V gene. This CDR3 is built from 14 residues. In nucleotides, the CDR3 is TGTGCCAGCAGCTTAGATCCAGTAGCGGGGGAGCTGTTTTTT. Its translation: CASSLDPVAGELFF.

This rearrangement joins TRBV11-1 to TRBJ2-1, with 7 bases identical to TRBD1. V lost 11 bases and J lost 4; bases outside the gene matches: 8. The germline V gene encodes CDR1 SGHAT and CDR2 FQDESV (reference sequence). The CDR3 spans 13 residues. The CDR3 DNA reads as TGTGCCGCAGGAGAGGGGGCGTACAATGAGCAGTTCTTC. Its translation is CAAGEGAYNEQFF.

V is TRBV5-1 and J is TRBJ2-2, with D maybe TRBD1 (6 bases). Trimming shortened V by 0 bases and J by 2 bases, and 11 bases separated the two germline ends. Germline V lookup: CDR1 SGHRS, CDR2 YFSETQ. The CDR3 loop spans 16 amino acids. DNA for the CDR3: TGCGCCAGCAGCTTGGCCAGGGGCCGCAACACCGGGGAGCTGTTTTTT. Translating it yields CASSLARGRNTGELFF.

The chain is built from TRBV4-1 and TRBJ1-5; unclear D gene. Per the germline V gene, CDR1 is MGHRA and CDR2 is YSYEKL. The V and J ends lost 0 bases and 2 bases respectively, with 11 bases between them. The CDR3 contains 16 residues. CDR3 DNA sequence: TGCGCCAGCAGCCAAGAAAGCGGCGCGGGCAATCAGCCCCAGCATTTT. Encoded protein: CASSQESGAGNQPQHF.

The V and J genes are TRBV19 and TRBJ1-2; the D is unclear. The V and J ends lost 5 bases and 3 bases respectively, with 10 bases between them. The germline gives CDR1 LNHDA, CDR2 SQIVND (reference sequence). CDR3 length: 13 residues. The CDR3 spells CASSPQSDYGYTF. The CDR3 coding sequence is TGTGCCAGTAGTCCACAGAGTGACTATGGCTACACCTTC. The complete variable domain, with remaining parts taken from reference TRBV19 and TRBJ1-2, reads DGGITQSPKYLFRKEGQNVTLSCEQNLNHDAMYWYRQDPGQGLRLIYYSQIVNDFQKGDIAEGYSVSREKKESFPLTVTSAQKNPTAFYLCASSPQSDYGYTFGSGTRLTVV.

This rearrangement joins TRBV4-3 to TRBJ2-1; 11 bases are a match to TRBD2. With 0 bases clipped from V and 2 bases from J, the junction kept 12 bases outside the gene matches. The CDR3 has 20 amino acids. Germline loops: CDR1 LGHNA, CDR2 YSLEER. CDR3 protein: CASSQDGIAGGLHPYNEQFF. The CDR3 DNA follows: TGCGCCAGCAGCCAAGATGGAATAGCGGGGGGGCTTCACCCCTACAATGAGCAGTTCTTC.

This clone was picked up one time. The chain carries TRBV7-9 and TRBJ1-2, with D uncertain. The germline V gene has CDR1 SEHNR and CDR2 FQNEAQ (reference sequence). Trimming took off 3 bases at V and 7 bases at J, with 15 bases between the two ends. The CDR3 covers 14 residues. In DNA form, the CDR3 reads TGTGCCAGCAGCTTCGTTGTAGAGGGCGGTGGCTACACCTTC. Translating gives CASSFVVEGGGYTF.

The gene calls are TRBV4-3 and TRBJ1-1; D is undetermined. Germline assignment: CDR1 LGHNA and CDR2 YSLEER. The V and J ends lost 1 base and 0 bases respectively, with 24 bases between them. The CDR3 contains 20 residues. The CDR3: CASSQVLGGRPDQLNTEAFF. In DNA form, the CDR3 reads TGCGCCAGCAGCCAAGTCCTCGGAGGTCGGCCCGACCAATTGAACACTGAAGCTTTCTTT.